This T cell receptor (beta chain) appears in the sequencing data of a study of spatial heterogeneity in lung cancer. The presence of a unique molecular identifier marked each TCR cDNA molecule. One entry per CDR3 protein, called by TCRdb with MiXCR from the 5' RACE reads. The data contain some 40,000 distinct CDR3 sequences, around 5.5% of them seen just once; the ten biggest clones take up about a quarter. This CDR3 is 12 amino acids long. Germline assignment: CDR1 MGHRA and CDR2 YSYEKL. The ends were cut back, 4 bases at V and 7 bases at J, with 5 bases in the middle. As to time point: sample taken at primary tumor resection. The study sequenced unsorted whole RNA from tumor, nontumor lung or frozen PBMC. A total of around 72 untreated early-stage non-small cell lung cancer patients served as donors. This clonotype is labeled medium-sized (0.01 to 0.1%).

The rearrangement uses TRBV4-1 and TRBJ1-6; D uncertain. The source material was PBMCs, sampled at surgery. This sequence was found in a female donor with early-stage non-small cell lung cancer. CDR3 DNA: TGCGCCAGCAGCCTAGTAAATTCACCCCTCCACTTT. Its translation: CASSLVNSPLHF.